These T cell receptor beta chains were read from a single sample in a study of early T cells in non-severe SARS-CoV-2 infection. TCRdb analysed the 5' RACE reads with MiXCR anew, one entry per CDR3 protein. Of tens of thousands of distinct CDR3 sequences listed, around 13% are singletons. Sample: whole blood. These receptors were taken from an adult who was a healthcare worker with PCR-confirmed SARS-CoV-2 infection or an uninfected control (not recorded which). Each CDR3 is given with its conserved first and last residue. The order of the fields is J gene, D gene, clone size, CDR3 length, V gene, CDR3 protein, CDR3 DNA. D genes are given only for firm matches. Not all rows give a size; the values are once, few, many and, for expanded clones, a class.

J gene: TRBJ1-2
D gene: TRBD1
clone size: NA
CDR3 length: 14
V gene: TRBV25-1
CDR3 protein: CASRVGTGPYGYTF
CDR3 DNA: TGTGCCAGCAGGGTCGGGACAGGACCCTATGGCTACACCTTC

J gene: TRBJ1-6
D gene: NA
clone size: NA
CDR3 length: 16
V gene: TRBV7-4
CDR3 protein: CASSSQSRDGIHPSTF
CDR3 DNA: NA

J gene: TRBJ2-3
D gene: TRBD1
clone size: NA
CDR3 length: 15
V gene: TRBV5-1
CDR3 protein: CASSAGQGRTDTQYF
CDR3 DNA: TGCGCCAGCAGCGCCGGACAGGGACGCACAGATACGCAGTATTTT

J gene: TRBJ1-1
D gene: NA
clone size: NA
CDR3 length: 13
V gene: TRBV10-3
CDR3 protein: CAITEGVDTEAFF
CDR3 DNA: TGTGCCATCACCGAGGGGGTCGACACTGAAGCTTTCTTT

J gene: TRBJ2-2
D gene: NA
clone size: few
CDR3 length: 14
V gene: TRBV19
CDR3 protein: CASSEGRYTGELFF
CDR3 DNA: TGTGCCAGTAGCGAGGGCCGTTACACCGGGGAGCTGTTTTTT

J gene: TRBJ1-2
D gene: TRBD1
clone size: NA
CDR3 length: 15
V gene: TRBV30
CDR3 protein: CARSGRTGNNYGYTF
CDR3 DNA: TGTGCCCGGAGTGGGAGGACAGGGAATAACTATGGCTACACCTTC

J gene: TRBJ2-1
D gene: NA
clone size: few
CDR3 length: 12
V gene: TRBV28
CDR3 protein: CATLTDYNEQFF
CDR3 DNA: TGTGCCACCTTGACAGATTACAATGAGCAGTTCTTC

J gene: TRBJ2-1
D gene: NA
clone size: NA
CDR3 length: 16
V gene: TRBV5-1
CDR3 protein: CASSLVGGSYYNEQFF
CDR3 DNA: TGCGCCAGCAGCTTGGTTGGGGGGTCCTACTACAATGAGCAGTTCTTC

J gene: TRBJ2-5
D gene: NA
clone size: many
CDR3 length: 14
V gene: TRBV2
CDR3 protein: CASSEGFYQETQYF
CDR3 DNA: TGTGCCAGCAGTGAAGGGTTTTACCAAGAGACCCAGTACTTC

J gene: TRBJ2-2
D gene: TRBD2
clone size: few
CDR3 length: 14
V gene: TRBV12-3/TRBV12-4
CDR3 protein: CASSPRDYVGELFF
CDR3 DNA: TGTGCCAGCAGTCCCCGGGACTATGTAGGGGAGCTGTTTTTT

J gene: TRBJ1-2
D gene: NA
clone size: NA
CDR3 length: 14
V gene: TRBV28
CDR3 protein: CASSSDPRSYGYTF
CDR3 DNA: TGTGCCAGCAGTTCTGATCCCAGGTCCTATGGCTACACCTTC

J gene: TRBJ2-1
D gene: TRBD1
clone size: few
CDR3 length: 15
V gene: TRBV11-3
CDR3 protein: CASSTGQGIDNEQFF
CDR3 DNA: TGTGCCAGCAGCACGGGACAGGGCATCGACAATGAGCAGTTCTTC

J gene: TRBJ2-5
D gene: NA
clone size: NA
CDR3 length: 13
V gene: TRBV12-3/TRBV12-4
CDR3 protein: CASSSTPLETQYF
CDR3 DNA: TGTGCCAGCAGTTCTACCCCCTTGGAGACCCAGTACTTC

J gene: TRBJ1-1
D gene: TRBD1
clone size: NA
CDR3 length: 17
V gene: TRBV5-1
CDR3 protein: CASSLAPGTGKDTEAFF
CDR3 DNA: TGCGCCAGCAGCTTGGCCCCTGGGACAGGGAAGGACACTGAAGCTTTCTTT

J gene: TRBJ1-1
D gene: NA
clone size: NA
CDR3 length: 13
V gene: TRBV5-1
CDR3 protein: CASSLADNTEAFF
CDR3 DNA: TGCGCCAGCAGCTTGGCTGATAACACTGAAGCTTTCTTT

J gene: TRBJ1-6
D gene: NA
clone size: many
CDR3 length: 14
V gene: TRBV29-1
CDR3 protein: CSGRSGTPNSPLHF
CDR3 DNA: TGCAGCGGCCGTTCCGGGACGCCGAATTCACCCCTCCACTTT

J gene: TRBJ1-3
D gene: NA
clone size: NA
CDR3 length: 14
V gene: TRBV28
CDR3 protein: CASIQAHSGNTIYF
CDR3 DNA: TGTGCCAGCATTCAGGCGCACTCTGGAAACACCATATATTTT

J gene: TRBJ2-7
D gene: TRBD1
clone size: NA
CDR3 length: 16
V gene: TRBV4-1
CDR3 protein: CASSQDIRQGDYEQYF
CDR3 DNA: TGCGCCAGCAGCCAAGATATTAGGCAGGGGGACTACGAGCAGTACTTC

J gene: TRBJ1-6
D gene: NA
clone size: NA
CDR3 length: 15
V gene: TRBV5-6
CDR3 protein: CASSFIGRVNSPLHF
CDR3 DNA: TGTGCCAGCAGCTTTATAGGCAGGGTCAATTCACCCCTCCACTTT

J gene: TRBJ2-1
D gene: TRBD2
clone size: few
CDR3 length: 14
V gene: TRBV12-3/TRBV12-4
CDR3 protein: CASSYRGGTNEQFF
CDR3 DNA: TGTGCCAGCAGCTATCGGGGGGGGACCAATGAGCAGTTCTTC

J gene: TRBJ2-7
D gene: NA
clone size: NA
CDR3 length: 12
V gene: TRBV6-5
CDR3 protein: CASEDRRYEQYF
CDR3 DNA: TGTGCCAGCGAGGATAGGCGGTACGAGCAGTACTTC

J gene: TRBJ2-2
D gene: NA
clone size: few
CDR3 length: 15
V gene: TRBV12-3/TRBV12-4
CDR3 protein: CASRGTPVYTGELFF
CDR3 DNA: TGTGCCAGCAGGGGGACACCCGTCTACACCGGGGAGCTGTTTTTT

J gene: TRBJ1-2
D gene: TRBD1
clone size: few
CDR3 length: 13
V gene: TRBV6-6
CDR3 protein: CASSYPQGDGYTF
CDR3 DNA: TGTGCCAGCAGTTATCCACAGGGGGATGGCTACACCTTC

J gene: TRBJ2-3
D gene: TRBD2
clone size: NA
CDR3 length: 17
V gene: TRBV7-2
CDR3 protein: CASSLSGTTFSTDTQYF
CDR3 DNA: TGTGCCAGCAGCCTTAGCGGGACTACCTTTAGCACAGATACGCAGTATTTT

J gene: TRBJ2-7
D gene: NA
clone size: many
CDR3 length: 14
V gene: TRBV10-1
CDR3 protein: CASSDWNGGHEQYF
CDR3 DNA: TGCGCCAGCAGTGATTGGAACGGGGGCCACGAGCAGTACTTC

J gene: TRBJ2-1
D gene: TRBD2
clone size: NA
CDR3 length: 12
V gene: TRBV6-5
CDR3 protein: CASSLRGGGMFF
CDR3 DNA: TGTGCCAGCAGCCTACGGGGCGGGGGTATGTTCTTC

J gene: TRBJ1-1
D gene: NA
clone size: NA
CDR3 length: 15
V gene: TRBV20-1
CDR3 protein: CSALRHALPNTEAFF
CDR3 DNA: TGCAGTGCCTTACGACATGCACTACCGAACACTGAAGCTTTCTTT

J gene: TRBJ1-5
D gene: NA
clone size: many
CDR3 length: 12
V gene: TRBV3-1
CDR3 protein: CASSRENQPQHF
CDR3 DNA: TGTGCCAGCAGCCGAGAAAATCAGCCCCAGCATTTT

J gene: TRBJ1-2
D gene: NA
clone size: many
CDR3 length: 11
V gene: TRBV28
CDR3 protein: CASTGGYGYTF
CDR3 DNA: TGTGCCAGCACCGGGGGCTATGGCTACACCTTC

J gene: TRBJ2-3
D gene: TRBD1
clone size: many
CDR3 length: 15
V gene: TRBV6-5
CDR3 protein: CASSYEPQGVDTQYF
CDR3 DNA: TGTGCCAGCAGTTACGAACCACAGGGGGTAGATACGCAGTATTTT

J gene: TRBJ1-1
D gene: NA
clone size: few
CDR3 length: 11
V gene: TRBV24-1
CDR3 protein: CATKRNTEAFF
CDR3 DNA: TGTGCCACCAAGAGGAACACTGAAGCTTTCTTT